Each of the 5 T cell receptor beta chains below was sequenced from the same sample in a study of low-dose radiotherapy and immunotherapy resistance in tumors. Priming of first-strand cDNA relied on TRAV- and TRBV-specific primers (covering alpha and beta chains). A roughly 19-cycle PCR with a constant-region primer and V-primer adapter amplified TCRs. TCRdb re-called the reads with MiXCR, one entry per CDR3 protein. The sample carries around 10,000 distinct CDR3 sequences, 60% to 80% recorded once. The receptors here all came from a human donor with advanced metastatic prostate, ovarian, gallbladder or colorectal cancer (not recorded which). This table probably holds off-target reads from a library built for another chain.

CDR3 nucleotides: TGTGCCAGCAGTTTGTATGTTGGGGGTAGCGTGACCTACGAGCAGTACTTC. Translating it yields CASSLYVGGSVTYEQYF. The chain employs TRBV12-3 or TRBV12-4 and TRBJ2-7, with D perhaps assigned TRBD1 or TRBD2 (5 bases each). V was trimmed by 3 bases and J by 2 bases, leaving 20 bases between them. The CDR3 has 17 amino acids.

The J gene is TRBJ2-2, the V gene TRBV7-3, with TRBD1 matching over 10 bases. The V gene's germline CDR1 is SGHTA and CDR2 FQGTGA. Trimming at V came to 5 bases and at J to 6 bases, leaving 9 bases not matched to a gene. The CDR3 sequence is 16 residues long. The CDR3 loop reads CASSPGGTGVAGELFF. CDR3 in DNA: TGTGCCAGCAGCCCCGGAGGGACAGGGGTGGCCGGGGAGCTGTTTTTT.

In its sample, this clonotype was seen a few times. The chain combines TRBV24-1 with TRBJ2-1, with 11 nucleotides matching TRBD2. This CDR3 is built from 17 residues. J was trimmed by 4 bases and V by 4 bases; bases with no gene match: 8. CDR1 and CDR2 from the germline V gene are KGHDR and SFDVKD. The DNA of the CDR3 is TGTGCCACCAGTGAGACTACTCTAGCGGGAGGTTACAATGAGCAGTTCTTC. It codes for CATSETTLAGGYNEQFF.

This clonotype was counted between two and nine times. The gene calls are TRBV11-2 and TRBJ2-5; 10 bases match TRBD2. The V gene end was trimmed by 1 base and the J gene end by 5 bases; junction bases not matched to a gene: 4. Per the germline V gene, CDR1 is SGHAT and CDR2 is FQNNGV. This CDR3 contains 15 residues. This chain's CDR3 is CASSLGLAGAETQYF. DNA for the CDR3: TGTGCCAGCAGCTTAGGGCTAGCGGGAGCCGAGACCCAGTACTTC.

The genes are TRBV5-1 and TRBJ1-5, with a weak D call TRBD1 (5 bases). V was shortened by 2 bases and J by 4 bases, with 13 bases between the two germline ends. CDR1 is SGHRS, CDR2 YFSETQ, per germline. The CDR3 runs to 15 residues. CDR3 bases: TGCGCCAGCAGCTTATTCGGGGGGGATAATCAGCCCCAGCATTTT. Translating it yields CASSLFGGDNQPQHF.